The 10 T cell receptor beta chains listed next were all sequenced from one sample in a study of PD-1 blockade in classical Hodgkin lymphoma. Every single patient, without exception, relapsed after autologous stem cell transplantation, and brentuximab vedotin exposure varied. TCRdb's table, derived via immunoSEQ multiplex PCR, lists solely in-frame clones and lacks some. Here the sample spans more than 35,000 clones, 85% to 90% being singletons. The sequenced sample was peripheral blood mononuclear cells (PBMCs), obtained before the second cycle of nivolumab. The receptors stem from a human donor with classical Hodgkin lymphoma.

The sample holds a few counts of this clone. Germline and junction disagree at one end, which may indicate a read error. The V gene is TRBV30, the J gene TRBJ1-5; D is undetermined. CDR3 length equals 14 residues. Looked up from germline, CDR1 is GTSNPN and CDR2 is SVGIG (reference sequence). The CDR3 sequence is CAWSVFPFDQAQHF. CDR3 bases: TGTGCCTGGAGTGTCTTCCCATTCGATCAGGCCCAGCATTTT.

In regard to this clone: Sequence at one end of the junction differs from germline and may be a read error. The sample contains more than one DNA sequence encoding this CDR3. CDR3 DNA sequence: TGCGCCAGTAGTATACCGCCACGGGGCGGCCGCTCCTACGAGCAGTACTTC. Translated: CASSIPPRGGRSYEQYF. The chain recombines TRBV19 with TRBJ2-7; possibly TRBD1 or TRBD2 for D (5 bases each). The CDR3 consists of 17 residues. CDR1 and CDR2 (germline): LNHDA, SQIVND (reference sequence).

J is TRBJ2-7 and V is TRBV6-1, with TRBD2 identical over 14 bases. The V gene end was trimmed by 4 bases and the J gene end by 7 bases; junction bases not matched to a gene: 6. Germline assignment: CDR1 MNHNS and CDR2 SASEGT. CDR3 length equals 15 residues. CDR3 protein: CASSAPGLAGVEQYF. Here the CDR3 DNA reads TGTGCCAGCAGTGCACCGGGACTAGCGGGAGTTGAGCAGTACTTC.

This clone was seen a single time. The chain uses TRBV30 and TRBJ2-6; the D is unclear. This CDR3 region has 14 residues. The V gene lost 3 bases and the J gene lost 1 base, with 7 bases spanning the gap. Per the germline V gene, CDR1 is GTSNPN and CDR2 is SVGIG (reference sequence). The CDR3 loop reads CAWRDRSGANVLTF. CDR3 coding DNA: TGTGCCTGGAGAGATCGGTCTGGGGCCAACGTCCTGACTTTC.

This chain uses TRBV7-6 with TRBJ2-1, with 7 positions matching TRBD2. Germline CDR1 SGHVS, CDR2 FNYEAQ. V shed 0 bases, J shed 7 bases, and the junction held 6 bases outside the gene matches. The CDR3 totals 15 residues. The CDR3 DNA follows: TGTGCCAGCAGCTTAGCTCTAGCGGTTTTGAATGAGCAGTTCTTC. The encoded protein is CASSLALAVLNEQFF.

The DNA for the CDR3 is TGTGCCAGCACCCTCGCCCAGAGAACAGATACGCAGTATTTT. This gives the protein CASTLAQRTDTQYF. The rearrangement links TRBV6-6 to TRBJ2-3; the D is unclear. V shed 7 bases and J shed 3 bases, with 14 bases lying between them. The CDR3 has 14 amino acids. Germline V gene data show CDR1 as MNHNY and CDR2 as SVGAGI (reference sequence).

In its sample, this clone was seen once. CDR3 protein: CASSPRTGGSNEQFF. The DNA of the CDR3 is TGCGCCAGCAGCCCTAGGACAGGGGGATCCAATGAGCAGTTCTTC. This chain connects TRBV10-1 to TRBJ2-1; 10 nucleotides align to TRBD1. The junction had 8 bases not matched to a gene; V was cut back by 6 bases and J by 6 bases. The CDR3 contains 15 residues. Germline V gene lookup returns CDR1 WNHNN and CDR2 SYGVQD (reference sequence).

V is TRBV6-6 and J is TRBJ2-7, with TRBD1 identical over 8 bases. This CDR3 is 14 amino acids long. J was trimmed by 3 bases and V by 2 bases; bases with no gene match: 3. The V gene's germline CDR1 is MNHNY and CDR2 SVGAGI (reference sequence). The CDR3 DNA follows: TGTGCCAGCAGTTACCAAGGACAGGGCTACGAGCAGTACTTC. Its protein is CASSYQGQGYEQYF.

The chain couples TRBV4-1 to TRBJ2-5, with D possibly being TRBD2 (6 bases). CDR1 is MGHRA, CDR2 YSYEKL, per germline. The CDR3 sequence is 16 residues long. Trimming shortened V by 4 bases and J by 4 bases, and 19 bases separated the two germline ends. The CDR3 here is CASSPPEEGPGETQYF. CDR3 coding DNA: TGCGCCAGCAGCCCCCCTGAGGAGGGACCGGGAGAGACCCAGTACTTC.

This chain links TRBV5-1 with TRBJ2-6; TRBD1 aligns across 10 bases. This CDR3 spans 18 amino acids. Germline V gives CDR1 SGHRS, CDR2 YFSETQ. Trimming took 0 bases from V and 0 from J; bases not matched to a gene: 3. CDR3 DNA sequence: TGCGCCAGCAGCTTGGGGGACAGGGGATCCTCTGGGGCCAACGTCCTGACTTTC. This codes for CASSLGDRGSSGANVLTF.